This entry lists 27 T cell receptor beta chains sequenced from one sample in a study of blood T cell repertoires in COVID-19. Sequenced by immunoSEQ multiplex PCR; TCRdb stores in-frame clones only, minus some. The sample carries around 170,000 clones, less than 85% recorded once. Input material: peripheral blood. The receptors originated from a woman of 80 years or more with acute or convalescent COVID-19.

The rearrangement joins TRBV6-5 to TRBJ1-4; 10 bases are a match to TRBD1. The CDR3 loop spans 13 amino acids. The V segment lost 6 bases and the J segment 5 bases; nucleotides outside the gene matches: 0. CDR1 and CDR2 (germline): MNHEY, SVGAGI. The CDR3 sequence is CASRGQGNEKLFF. The DNA for the CDR3 is TGTGCCAGCAGGGGACAGGGGAATGAAAAACTGTTTTTT.

CDR3 amino acids: CASSLTGQAGNQPQHF. CDR3 in DNA: TGTGCCAGCAGCCTTACAGGACAGGCGGGCAATCAGCCCCAGCATTTT. V usage is TRBV7-8 and J usage is TRBJ1-5, with 7 bases identical to TRBD1. CDR1 SGHVS and CDR2 FQNEAQ come from the germline V gene. The CDR3 has 16 amino acids. Germline trimming cut 5 bases from V and 2 bases from J; bases unmatched to any gene: 9.

The chain carries TRBV10-3 and TRBJ1-1; D not resolved. The ends were cut back, 4 bases at V and 4 bases at J, with 19 bases in the middle. The CDR3 is 16 amino acids. Looked up from germline, CDR1 is ENHRY and CDR2 is SYGVKD. The CDR3 bases are TGTGCCATCAGTGCATCCCCACAACAGTCCGGCACTGAAGCTTTCTTT. This translates into CAISASPQQSGTEAFF.

The rearrangement joins TRBV11-2 to TRBJ1-4; D remains unclear. This CDR3 has 16 residues. V was clipped by 0 bases and J by 3 bases, with 11 bases between them. The germline CDR1 and CDR2 sequences are SGHAT and FQNNGV. The CDR3 protein is CASSLDGELANEKLFF. CDR3 bases: TGTGCCAGCAGCTTAGATGGGGAGTTGGCTAATGAAAAACTGTTTTTT.

The chain couples TRBV10-3 to TRBJ2-2; D is unresolved. This CDR3 has 13 residues. V lost 9 bases to trimming and J lost 0 bases, with 8 bases between them. Germline-derived CDR1 and CDR2 are ENHRY and SYGVKD. The CDR3 region has the DNA TGTGCCATGGTGCGAGCGAACACCGGGGAGCTGTTTTTT. Protein: CAMVRANTGELFF.

The gene calls are TRBV7-8 and TRBJ1-2, with D maybe TRBD1 (6 bases). Trimming stripped 2 bases from V and 1 base from J, with 11 bases between. Germline CDR1 SGHVS, CDR2 FQNEAQ. The CDR3 runs 15 residues. In DNA form, the CDR3 reads TGTGCCAGCAGCTTACAGGGGCCCCTTAACTATGGCTACACCTTC. It specifies CASSLQGPLNYGYTF.

The J gene is TRBJ1-6, the V gene TRBV7-9; D remains unclear. With 5 bases removed from V and 16 bases from J, the gap between germline ends came to 21 bases. This CDR3 has 14 amino acids. The V gene's germline CDR1 is SEHNR and CDR2 FQNEAQ (reference sequence). The CDR3 reads CASSTSGSPSSLHF. In DNA form, the CDR3 reads TGTGCCAGCAGCACCTCGGGTTCTCCGTCCTCTCTCCACTTT.

The CDR3 spells CASSFNRFNQPQHF. The DNA of the CDR3 is TGTGCCAGCAGCTTTAACCGGTTCAATCAGCCCCAGCATTTT. V usage is TRBV5-6 and J usage is TRBJ1-5; no clear D. Germline V CDR1 and CDR2: SGHDT, YYEEEE. The CDR3 totals 14 residues. V lost 2 bases, J lost 3 bases, and 9 bases lay in between. The full variable domain, completed using reference TRBV5-6 and TRBJ1-5, is DAGVTQSPTHLIKTRGQQVTLRCSPKSGHDTVSWYQQALGQGPQFIFQYYEEEERQRGNFPDRFSGHQFPNYSSELNVNALLLGDSALYLCASSFNRFNQPQHFGDGTRLSIL.

The chain joins TRBV28 to TRBJ2-6; no definite D call. The CDR3 runs 14 residues. CDR1 and CDR2 from the germline V gene are MDHEN and SYDVKM. V lost 8 bases, J lost 0 bases, and 8 bases lay in between. CDR3: CASSKPSGANVLTF. DNA of the CDR3: TGTGCCAGCTCGAAGCCCTCTGGGGCCAACGTCCTGACTTTC.

The V and J genes are TRBV19 and TRBJ2-6; a possible D gene is TRBD2 (5 bases). V shed 1 base and J shed 0 bases, with 7 bases lying between them. This CDR3 contains 16 residues. Per germline, CDR1 LNHDA and CDR2 SQIVND (reference sequence). The CDR3 DNA reads as TGTGCCAGTAGTATAGTTCGGGGCTCTGGGGCCAACGTCCTGACTTTC. Its translation: CASSIVRGSGANVLTF. The full variable domain, with the rest looked up from reference TRBV19 and TRBJ2-6, is DGGITQSPKYLFRKEGQNVTLSCEQNLNHDAMYWYRQDPGQGLRLIYYSQIVNDFQKGDIAEGYSVSREKKESFPLTVTSAQKNPTAFYLCASSIVRGSGANVLTFGAGSRLTVL.

The table lists this clone with a count of one. The rearrangement joins TRBV9 to TRBJ2-1, with TRBD2 matching over 12 bases. V shed 0 bases and J 8 bases; nucleotides not matched to a gene: 3. The CDR3 totals 15 residues. Germline-derived CDR1 and CDR2 are SGDLS and YYNGEE. The CDR3 DNA reads as TGTGCCAGCAGCGTAGGACTAGCGGGAGAGTATGAGCAGTTCTTC. Amino acids: CASSVGLAGEYEQFF.

The chain joins TRBV5-1 to TRBJ1-2; TRBD1 is a possible D gene (5 bases). Germline V gene lookup returns CDR1 SGHRS and CDR2 YFSETQ. The V end lost 4 bases, the J end lost 8 bases, and 15 bases lay between the germline ends. The CDR3 has 13 amino acids. CDR3 sequence: CASSPAGEEGYTF. CDR3 bases: TGCGCCAGCAGCCCGGCGGGGGAGGAAGGCTACACCTTC.

This sequence joins TRBV19 and TRBJ2-1; no reliable D call. The length of the CDR3 is 16 residues. CDR1 and CDR2 from the germline V gene are LNHDA and SQIVND (reference sequence). Trimming shortened V by 0 bases and J by 1 base, and 10 bases separated the two germline ends. Here the CDR3 reads CASSIDHAASYNEQFF. As DNA, the CDR3 is TGTGCCAGTAGTATAGATCACGCGGCGTCCTACAATGAGCAGTTCTTC. Combining the CDR3 with reference TRBV19 and TRBJ2-1 gives the whole variable domain DGGITQSPKYLFRKEGQNVTLSCEQNLNHDAMYWYRQDPGQGLRLIYYSQIVNDFQKGDIAEGYSVSREKKESFPLTVTSAQKNPTAFYLCASSIDHAASYNEQFFGPGTRLTVL.

This clone was seen more than once but under ten times. The chain has TRBV3-1 (or the pseudogene TRBV3-2) and TRBJ2-1; 12 bases line up with TRBD2. The CDR3 runs 16 residues. V trimming: 2 bases; J trimming: 7 bases; junction bases outside the gene matches: 6. Germline assignment: CDR1 LGHDT and CDR2 YNNKEL (reference sequence). The CDR3: CASSQLGLAGGNEQFF. The CDR3 DNA reads as TGTGCCAGCAGCCAATTAGGTCTAGCGGGAGGGAATGAGCAGTTCTTC.

This clone came up a few times. The chain has TRBV19 and TRBJ2-7; 8 bases fit TRBD2. Germline loops: CDR1 LNHDA, CDR2 SQIVND (reference sequence). The CDR3 consists of 14 residues. V lost 2 bases, J lost 2 bases, and 2 bases stayed unmatched. This chain's CDR3 is CASSITSGAYEQYF. CDR3 nucleotide sequence: TGTGCCAGTAGTATAACTAGCGGAGCCTACGAGCAGTACTTC. The entire variable domain, with the rest obtained from reference TRBV19 and TRBJ2-7, is as follows: DGGITQSPKYLFRKEGQNVTLSCEQNLNHDAMYWYRQDPGQGLRLIYYSQIVNDFQKGDIAEGYSVSREKKESFPLTVTSAQKNPTAFYLCASSITSGAYEQYFGPGTRLTVT.

The V gene is TRBV5-5, the J gene TRBJ1-2; D is unresolved. The CDR3 covers 16 residues. V was pared by 3 bases and J by 4 bases, with 19 bases between. CDR1 is SGHKS and CDR2 is YYEKEE in the germline V gene (reference sequence). CDR3 DNA sequence: TGTGCCAGCAGCTCCTTGGCGGGAGAGTGGGCCTATGGCTACACCTTC. It yields the protein CASSSLAGEWAYGYTF.

CDR3 nucleotide sequence: TGTGCCAGCAGTGAGACAGGGTACATGAACACTGAAGCTTTCTTT. Amino acids: CASSETGYMNTEAFF. The chain couples TRBV6-1 to TRBJ1-1; 7 nucleotides line up with TRBD1. Germline CDR1 MNHNS, CDR2 SASEGT. After removal of 3 bases from V and 0 bases from J, the junction contained 4 bases not matched to a gene. This CDR3 region has 15 residues.

The chain employs TRBV5-1 and TRBJ2-1; a weak D match, TRBD2 (6 bases). The CDR3 consists of 14 residues. In germline, CDR1 is SGHRS, CDR2 YFSETQ. The V gene lost 4 bases and the J gene lost 5 bases, with 13 bases spanning the gap. The CDR3 DNA reads as TGCGCCAGCAGCCGAGCGCGGGGAGACAATGAGCAGTTCTTC. Translated: CASSRARGDNEQFF.

The chain uses TRBV18 and TRBJ2-5; D gene unclear. The CDR3 is 14 residues long. The V gene's germline CDR1 is KGHSH and CDR2 LQKENI. Trimming pared 3 bases from V and 5 bases from J, leaving 13 bases between. As DNA, the CDR3 is TGTGCCAGCTCACCCTCCCCCGCTGGCGAGACCCAGTACTTC. Its protein product is CASSPSPAGETQYF. The full variable domain, rest sourced from reference TRBV18 and TRBJ2-5, is NAGVMQNPRHLVRRRGQEARLRCSPMKGHSHVYWYRQLPEEGLKFMVYLQKENIIDESGMPKERFSAEFPKEGPSILRIQQVVRGDSAAYFCASSPSPAGETQYFGPGTRLLVL.

The chain carries TRBV11-2 and TRBJ2-7; 9 positions agree with TRBD2. Germline assignment: CDR1 SGHAT and CDR2 FQNNGV. This CDR3 comprises 15 residues. V shed 5 bases, J shed 1 base, and the junction held 6 bases outside the gene matches. CDR3 bases: TGTGCCAGCAGCCCGTCGACTAGCGGATCCTACGAGCAGTACTTC. Translated: CASSPSTSGSYEQYF.

This clone is a singleton in its sample. The V gene is TRBV30, the J gene TRBJ2-3; 10 positions match TRBD1. There are 15 residues in the CDR3. Germline loops: CDR1 GTSNPN, CDR2 SVGIG (reference sequence). V trimming: 7 bases; J trimming: 5 bases; junction bases outside the gene matches: 12. CDR3 amino acids: CAFSLGQGFGDTQYF. CDR3 DNA sequence: TGTGCCTTCTCCCTGGGACAGGGGTTCGGAGATACGCAGTATTTT.

The rearrangement joins TRBV6-6 to TRBJ1-4, with no clear D. V lost 2 bases, J lost 11 bases, and 15 bases lay in between. Germline V lookup: CDR1 MNHNY, CDR2 SVGAGI (reference sequence). The CDR3 totals 14 residues. The CDR3 reads CASSYNEYAVKLFF. The CDR3, as DNA: TGTGCCAGCAGTTACAATGAGTATGCGGTGAAACTGTTTTTT.

This clone was counted once. The genes are TRBV25-1 and TRBJ2-7; D perhaps matches TRBD1 (5 bases). Trimming pared 3 bases from V and 0 bases from J, leaving 12 bases between. The germline V gene has CDR1 MGHDK and CDR2 SYGVNS. This CDR3 comprises 15 residues. The chain's CDR3 is CASSDTGHASYEQYF. The CDR3 DNA follows: TGTGCCAGCAGTGACACCGGACATGCCTCCTACGAGCAGTACTTC.

This clone was seen more than once but under ten times. The rearrangement links TRBV29-1 to TRBJ2-1; 11 nucleotides align to TRBD2. The germline V gene encodes CDR1 SQVTM and CDR2 ANQGSEA. CDR3 length equals 15 residues. The J segment lost 7 bases and the V segment lost 8 bases, leaving 13 bases of the junction unmatched. CDR3 loop: CSLYGPGLAVNEQFF. Written as DNA, the CDR3 is TGCAGCCTCTACGGCCCGGGACTAGCGGTAAATGAGCAGTTCTTC.

This sequence joins TRBV7-2 and TRBJ1-1, with TRBD1 as a possible D gene (6 bases). CDR1 and CDR2 (germline): SGHTA, FQGNSA. V lost 7 bases to trimming and J lost 2 bases, with 11 bases between them. The CDR3 loop spans 13 amino acids. CDR3 sequence (DNA): TGTGCCAGCAACGGACAGAGAAACACTGAAGCTTTCTTT. Protein product: CASNGQRNTEAFF.

The chain recombines TRBV7-2 with TRBJ2-1, with 8 bases that match TRBD2. The trim removed 2 bases at V and 9 bases at J, leaving 12 bases unmatched. Germline CDR1 is SGHTA and CDR2 is FQGNSA. CDR3 length: 16 amino acids. CDR3 region: CASSLKAGRVAGEQFF. CDR3 nucleotide sequence: TGTGCCAGCAGCTTAAAGGCCGGGAGGGTAGCAGGTGAGCAGTTCTTC.

V gene TRBV5-4 combines with J gene TRBJ1-6, with D perhaps matching TRBD1 (5 bases). The CDR3 is 13 residues long. Deletions cut 7 bases from V and 5 bases from J, with 10 bases between. Per the germline V gene, CDR1 is SGHNT and CDR2 is YYREEE (reference sequence). The CDR3 spells CASGGGNNSPLHF. The CDR3 DNA reads as TGTGCCAGCGGGGGAGGGAATAATTCACCCCTCCACTTT.